Shown below are 19 T cell receptor beta chains from a single sample sequenced in a study of cytomegalovirus exposure and HLA in healthy donors. Amplification used 60 Vbeta primers and 13 Jbeta primers. This table comes from immunoSEQ multiplex PCR, and its TCRdb copy is limited to in-frame clones, with some not included. The sample includes about 67,000 clones, approximately 90% of them seen just once. The specimen was PBMCs. These receptors were taken from a woman aged 30 to 39 in good health and CMV-seropositive.

V and J are TRBV6-6 and TRBJ1-1; 8 bases align to TRBD1. Germline CDR1 is MNHNY and CDR2 is SVGAGI (reference sequence). J was trimmed by 5 bases and V by 7 bases; bases with no gene match: 12. There are 15 residues in the CDR3. The CDR3 sequence: CASTQYRTGQTEAFF. The CDR3 bases are TGTGCCAGCACTCAATATCGGACAGGGCAAACTGAAGCTTTCTTT.

The gene calls are TRBV6-4 and TRBJ2-1, with 10 bases lining up with TRBD2. Per the germline V gene, CDR1 is MRHNA and CDR2 is SNTAGT. This CDR3 contains 15 residues. J gave up 2 bases and V 6 bases, and 4 bases lay outside the gene matches. The CDR3 bases are TGTGCCAGCAGCCCAGCGGGAGGGACCTACAATGAGCAGTTCTTC. Its protein product is CASSPAGGTYNEQFF.

The chain is built from TRBV20-1 and TRBJ1-1, with D tentatively TRBD1 (6 bases). The germline V gene has CDR1 DFQATT and CDR2 SNEGSKA (reference sequence). V lost 5 bases and J 10 bases, leaving 14 bases between the germline ends. CDR3 size: 11 residues. CDR3 sequence reads: CSASLTGIAFF. The CDR3 DNA is TGCAGTGCTTCGCTTACAGGGATAGCTTTCTTT.

The V call is TRBV2, the J call TRBJ2-5, with 9 positions matching TRBD2. Germline V CDR1 and CDR2: SNHLY, FYNNEI. With 7 bases clipped from V and 6 bases from J, the junction kept 12 bases outside the gene matches. This CDR3 has 15 residues. DNA for the CDR3: TGTGCCAGCAAGAAGGGACTAGCAGACACCCAGACCCAGTACTTC. Its protein product is CASKKGLADTQTQYF.

DNA for the CDR3: TGTGCCAGCAGTTTAATGGACACACTCGACAATGAGCAGTTCTTC. It encodes CASSLMDTLDNEQFF. The chain combines TRBV27 with TRBJ2-1; a weak D match, TRBD1 (5 bases). The germline V gene has CDR1 MNHEY and CDR2 SMNVEV (reference sequence). Trimming left V 2 bases short and J 5 bases short, with 13 bases between. The CDR3 covers 15 residues.

Only one count was recorded for this clone. V is TRBV7-8 and J is TRBJ2-7; TRBD2 matches 7 bases. The CDR3 is 15 amino acids. Germline trimming cut 3 bases from V and 4 bases from J; bases unmatched to any gene: 9. CDR1 and CDR2 from the germline V gene are SGHVS and FQNEAQ. The CDR3 reads CASSFNRGRVYEQYF. CDR3 nucleotide sequence: TGTGCCAGCAGCTTTAACCGGGGGAGGGTTTACGAGCAGTACTTC.

V is TRBV5-1 and J is TRBJ2-3; weak D call: TRBD2 (7 bases). Germline CDR1 reads SGHRS; CDR2 reads YFSETQ. This CDR3 region has 17 residues. Trimming removed 1 base at V and 3 bases at J, with 18 bases between. Here the CDR3 DNA reads TGCGCCAGCAGCTTGATCGCGGGGGCCCCTTCTACAGATACGCAGTATTTT. It codes for CASSLIAGAPSTDTQYF.

The chain links TRBV18 to TRBJ1-1, with 8 nucleotides matching TRBD1. Germline V CDR1 and CDR2: KGHSH, LQKENI. V lost 0 bases, J lost 3 bases, and 6 bases stayed unmatched. The length of the CDR3 is 16 residues. The CDR3 sequence is CASSPPHRGADTEAFF. The CDR3 DNA reads as TGTGCCAGCTCACCACCCCACAGGGGGGCGGACACTGAAGCTTTCTTT.

V usage is TRBV27 and J usage is TRBJ1-3; D unresolved. In germline, CDR1 is MNHEY, CDR2 SMNVEV (reference sequence). The CDR3 is 15 amino acids. V shed 6 bases and J shed 2 bases, with 14 bases lying between them. The CDR3: CASRPSVLAGNTIYF. In nucleotides, the CDR3 is TGTGCCAGCAGACCGTCGGTACTTGCTGGAAACACCATATATTTT.

The chain couples TRBV28 to TRBJ1-2; D gene ambiguous. Germline V lookup: CDR1 MDHEN, CDR2 SYDVKM. The CDR3 has 11 amino acids. The CDR3 loop is CASGSGYGYTF. CDR3 nucleotides: TGTGCGAGCGGAAGCGGCTATGGCTACACCTTC.

The V call is TRBV4-1, the J call TRBJ1-1; D unresolved. This CDR3 comprises 14 residues. Germline CDR1 reads MGHRA; CDR2 reads YSYEKL. V was shortened by 2 bases and J by 4 bases, with 11 bases between the two germline ends. CDR3 nucleotide sequence: TGCGCCAGCAGCCAACAAACAGAAATCACTGAAGCTTTCTTT. As protein: CASSQQTEITEAFF.

The chain couples TRBV18 to TRBJ2-7; 14 nucleotides agree with TRBD2. The V segment lost 0 bases and the J segment 7 bases; nucleotides outside the gene matches: 11. The germline V gene has CDR1 KGHSH and CDR2 LQKENI. The CDR3 covers 18 residues. CDR3 sequence (DNA): TGTGCCAGCTCACCACCGGGACTAGCGGGAGCACTTCGTGGGGAGCAGTACTTC. Encoded protein: CASSPPGLAGALRGEQYF. Using reference TRBV18 and TRBJ2-7 for the parts outside the CDR3, the full variable domain is NAGVMQNPRHLVRRRGQEARLRCSPMKGHSHVYWYRQLPEEGLKFMVYLQKENIIDESGMPKERFSAEFPKEGPSILRIQQVVRGDSAAYFCASSPPGLAGALRGEQYFGPGTRLTVT.

This clone was detected only once. The chain uses TRBV19 and TRBJ1-1; D possibly corresponds to TRBD1 (6 bases). This CDR3 comprises 15 residues. With 2 bases removed from V and 5 bases from J, the gap between germline ends came to 15 bases. Germline values: CDR1 LNHDA, CDR2 SQIVND (reference sequence). The CDR3, as DNA: TGTGCCAGTAGTATACCTGCGGGGGCAAGTACTGAAGCTTTCTTT. Residues: CASSIPAGASTEAFF.

The J gene is TRBJ1-4, the V gene TRBV7-9; D may be TRBD1 (5 bases). The germline CDR1 and CDR2 sequences are SEHNR and FQNEAQ (reference sequence). The CDR3 sequence is 16 residues long. With 4 bases removed from V and 3 bases from J, the gap between germline ends came to 15 bases. CDR3 nucleotide sequence: TGTGCCAGCAGCTCCCCGCCAGGGCTGCCTAATGAAAAACTGTTTTTT. Its protein is CASSSPPGLPNEKLFF.

The J gene is TRBJ1-4, the V gene TRBV5-4, with a possible D match to TRBD1 (5 bases). V was shortened by 4 bases and J by 4 bases, with 17 bases between the two germline ends. Looked up from germline, CDR1 is SGHNT and CDR2 is YYREEE (reference sequence). The CDR3 runs 16 residues. CDR3 in amino acids: CASSQTGAGFNEKLFF. CDR3 bases: TGTGCCAGCAGCCAAACAGGTGCAGGATTTAATGAAAAACTGTTTTTT.

This rearrangement joins TRBV5-6 to TRBJ1-1; D not certain. Looked up from germline, CDR1 is SGHDT and CDR2 is YYEEEE. Trimming cost V 4 bases and J 1 base, with 8 bases left between them. The CDR3 has 13 residues. CDR3 bases: TGTGCCAGCAGCCTAACTGAGAACACTGAAGCTTTCTTT. It yields the protein CASSLTENTEAFF. The variable domain in full, completed from reference TRBV5-6 and TRBJ1-1, reads DAGVTQSPTHLIKTRGQQVTLRCSPKSGHDTVSWYQQALGQGPQFIFQYYEEEERQRGNFPDRFSGHQFPNYSSELNVNALLLGDSALYLCASSLTENTEAFFGQGTRLTVV.

The chain recombines TRBV7-7 with TRBJ2-2; tentatively, D is TRBD2 (6 bases). This CDR3 contains 17 residues. Per the germline V gene, CDR1 is SSHAT and CDR2 is FNYEAQ (reference sequence). Trimming cost V 4 bases and J 1 base, with 16 bases left between them. The CDR3 reads CASSSGVGGKNTGELFF. CDR3 nucleotide sequence: TGTGCCAGCAGCTCAGGCGTGGGCGGGAAGAACACCGGGGAGCTGTTTTTT. The full variable domain, completed using reference TRBV7-7 and TRBJ2-2, is GAGVSQSPRYKVTKRGQDVTLRCDPISSHATLYWYQQALGQGPEFLTYFNYEAQPDKSGLPSDRFSAERPEGSISTLTIQRTEQRDSAMYRCASSSGVGGKNTGELFFGEGSRLTVL.

The rearrangement uses TRBV30 and TRBJ2-7; 7 nucleotides align to TRBD1. The CDR3 spans 14 residues. V shed 0 bases, J shed 4 bases, and the junction held 6 bases outside the gene matches. Germline CDR1 reads GTSNPN; CDR2 reads SVGIG (reference sequence). CDR3 region: CAWSVRAGGYEQYF. The CDR3 DNA follows: TGTGCCTGGAGTGTACGGGCAGGGGGTTACGAGCAGTACTTC.

The V and J genes are TRBV28 and TRBJ1-2; no clear D. The CDR3 spans 12 residues. The germline V gene has CDR1 MDHEN and CDR2 SYDVKM. V was shortened by 4 bases and J by 4 bases, with 7 bases between the two germline ends. CDR3 residues: CASSSSRYGYTF. CDR3 DNA sequence: TGTGCCAGCAGTTCTTCCCGCTATGGCTACACCTTC.